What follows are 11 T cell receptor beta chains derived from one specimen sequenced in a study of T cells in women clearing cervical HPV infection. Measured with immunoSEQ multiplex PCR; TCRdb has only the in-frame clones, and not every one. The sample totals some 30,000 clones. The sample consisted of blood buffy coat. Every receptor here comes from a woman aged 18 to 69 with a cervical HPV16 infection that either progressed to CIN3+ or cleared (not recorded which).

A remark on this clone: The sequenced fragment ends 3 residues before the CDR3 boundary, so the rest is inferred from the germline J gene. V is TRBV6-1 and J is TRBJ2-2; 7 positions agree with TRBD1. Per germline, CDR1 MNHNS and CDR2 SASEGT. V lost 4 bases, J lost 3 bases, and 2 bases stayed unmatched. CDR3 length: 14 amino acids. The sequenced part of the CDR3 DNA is TGTGCCAGCAGTGTCGACAGGGACACCGGGGAG. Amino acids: CASSVDRDTGE. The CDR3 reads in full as CASSVDRDTGELFF.

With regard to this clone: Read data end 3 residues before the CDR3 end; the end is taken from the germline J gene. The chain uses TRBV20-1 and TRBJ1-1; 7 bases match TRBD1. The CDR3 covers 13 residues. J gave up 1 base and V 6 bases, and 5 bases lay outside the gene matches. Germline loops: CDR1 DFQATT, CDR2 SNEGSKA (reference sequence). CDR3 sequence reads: CSAKTGTNTEAFF. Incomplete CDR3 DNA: TGCAGTGCCAAGACAGGGACGAACACTGAA.

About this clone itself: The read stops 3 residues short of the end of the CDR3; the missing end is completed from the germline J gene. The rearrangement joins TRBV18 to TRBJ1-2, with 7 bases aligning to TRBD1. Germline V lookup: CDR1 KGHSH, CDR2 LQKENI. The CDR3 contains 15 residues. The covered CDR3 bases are TGTGCCAGCTCACCACGGGGGACAGAACTCAATGAC. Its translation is CASSPRGTELND. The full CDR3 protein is CASSPRGTELNDYTF.

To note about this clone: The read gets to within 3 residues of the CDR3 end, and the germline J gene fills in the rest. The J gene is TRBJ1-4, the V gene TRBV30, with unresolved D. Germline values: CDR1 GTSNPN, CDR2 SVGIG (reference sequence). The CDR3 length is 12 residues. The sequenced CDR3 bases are TGTGCCTGGGCCCTACAGCTTTCACCA. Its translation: CAWALQLSP. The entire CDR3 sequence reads CAWALQLSPLFF.

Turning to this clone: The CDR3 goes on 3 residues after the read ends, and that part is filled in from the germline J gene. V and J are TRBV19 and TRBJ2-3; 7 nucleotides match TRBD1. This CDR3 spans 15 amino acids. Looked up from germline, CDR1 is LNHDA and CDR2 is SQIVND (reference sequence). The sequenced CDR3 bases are TGTGCCAGTAGTGCGACCGGGACAGTCAATCAGCCG. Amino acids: CASSATGTVNQP. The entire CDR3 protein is CASSATGTVNQPQYF.

Partial CDR3 DNA: TGTGCCAGTAGGCTGACTAGCGGGAGTTCAGAGACC. Translation: CASRLTSGSSET. The CDR3 reads in full as CASRLTSGSSETQYF. This chain uses TRBV19 with TRBJ2-5; 12 bases line up with TRBD2. The CDR3 is cut off 3 residues early in the read; its end comes from the germline J gene. The V segment lost 6 bases and the J segment 4 bases; nucleotides outside the gene matches: 6. CDR3 length equals 15 residues. Germline-derived CDR1 and CDR2 are LNHDA and SQIVND (reference sequence).

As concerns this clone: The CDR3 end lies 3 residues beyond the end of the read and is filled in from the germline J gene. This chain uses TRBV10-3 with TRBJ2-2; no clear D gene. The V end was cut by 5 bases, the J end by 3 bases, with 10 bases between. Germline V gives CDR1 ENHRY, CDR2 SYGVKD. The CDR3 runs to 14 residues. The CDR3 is CAISPNRDTGELFF. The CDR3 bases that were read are TGTGCCATCAGTCCAAATAGAGACACCGGGGAG.

The CDR3 DNA, read in part, is TGTGCCAGCAGCCAAGGGGTTAGCGGGAGGCATCTCTACAATGAG. As protein: CASSQGVSGRHLYNE. The whole CDR3 protein reads CASSQGVSGRHLYNEQFF. The V and J genes are TRBV14 and TRBJ2-1; 10 bases align to TRBD2. The read ends 3 residues before the CDR3 terminus; that terminus is restored from the germline J gene. From germline, CDR1 is SGHDN and CDR2 FVKESK. The CDR3 runs 18 residues. After removal of 1 base from V and 3 bases from J, the junction contained 9 bases not matched to a gene.

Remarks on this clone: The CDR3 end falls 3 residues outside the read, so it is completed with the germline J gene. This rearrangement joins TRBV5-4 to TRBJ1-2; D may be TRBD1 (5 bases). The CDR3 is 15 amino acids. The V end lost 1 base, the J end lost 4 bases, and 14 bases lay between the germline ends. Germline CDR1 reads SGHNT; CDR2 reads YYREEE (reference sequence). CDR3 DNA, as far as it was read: TGTGCCAGCAGCTTGTTCCGGGGGAGAGGCTATGGC. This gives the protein CASSLFRGRGYG. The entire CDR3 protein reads CASSLFRGRGYGYTF.

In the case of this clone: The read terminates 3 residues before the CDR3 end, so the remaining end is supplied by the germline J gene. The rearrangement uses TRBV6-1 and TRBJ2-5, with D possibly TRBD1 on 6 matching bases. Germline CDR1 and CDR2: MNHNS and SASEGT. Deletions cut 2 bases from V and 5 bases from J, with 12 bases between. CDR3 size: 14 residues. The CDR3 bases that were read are TGTGCCAGCAGTGAACCAGGGGTGATGGAGACC. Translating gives CASSEPGVMET. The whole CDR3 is CASSEPGVMETQYF.

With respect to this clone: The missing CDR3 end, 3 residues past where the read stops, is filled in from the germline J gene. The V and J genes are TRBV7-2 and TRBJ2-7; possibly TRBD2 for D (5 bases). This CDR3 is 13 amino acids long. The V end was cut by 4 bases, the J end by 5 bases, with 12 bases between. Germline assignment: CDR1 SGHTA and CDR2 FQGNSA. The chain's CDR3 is CASSSRRRDEQYF. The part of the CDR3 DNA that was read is TGTGCCAGCAGCTCCAGGAGGCGGGACGAG.